Listed below are T cell receptor beta chains from one sample, sequenced in a study of cytomegalovirus exposure and HLA in healthy donors. Repertoires were generated with immunoSEQ multiplex PCR, while TCRdb's copy carries only in-frame clones and drops some. In the table there are nearly 200,000 clones, 77% of which are singletons. Source material: PBMCs. The receptor set was obtained from a woman aged 25 to 45 in good health and CMV-seropositive. Both conserved end residues are part of each CDR3. Each record gives: V gene, J gene, D gene, clone size, CDR3 DNA, CDR3 protein. A D gene is named only where the DNA matches it firmly. Not all rows give a size; the values are once, few, many and, for expanded clones, a class.

>TRBV6-4|TRBJ2-3|TRBD2|few
TGTGCCAGCAGTGACCGAGCGGGGGCAAGCACAGATACGCAGTATTTT
CASSDRAGASTDTQYF
>TRBV5-1|TRBJ2-1|TRBD1|few
TGCGCCAGCAGCCCGGGGACAGCAGAATCCTACAATGAGCAGTTCTTC
CASSPGTAESYNEQFF
>TRBV5-1|TRBJ2-1|NA|NA
TGCGCCAGCAGCTTGATGTTGGAAGCGGTTGACAATGAGCAGTTCTTC
CASSLMLEAVDNEQFF
>TRBV7-6|TRBJ2-5|NA|few
TGTGCCAGCAGCGTCCGGAAGGGAGAGTCCCAGTACTTC
CASSVRKGESQYF
>TRBV27|TRBJ1-5|TRBD1|NA
TGTGCCAGCAGTTTCGACAGGGGGCGGGGGGCCCAGCATTTT
CASSFDRGRGAQHF
>TRBV9|TRBJ2-7|TRBD2|NA
TGTGCCAGCAGCGTCCTAACCTTGGCGGGAGTAGGCGAGCAGTACTTC
CASSVLTLAGVGEQYF
>TRBV9|TRBJ2-3|NA|NA
TGTGCCAGCAGCGTAGACATTCTTTTTACAGATACGCAGTATTTT
CASSVDILFTDTQYF
>TRBV7-2|TRBJ1-6|NA|NA
TGTGCCAGCAGCTTTTCTCCGAGCACGATCGAATCACCCCTCCACTTT
CASSFSPSTIESPLHF
>TRBV28|TRBJ2-7|TRBD1|NA
TGTGCCACCCAGGGGGTAGGTGCCTACGAGCAGTACTTC
CATQGVGAYEQYF
>TRBV7-6|TRBJ2-5|TRBD2|once
TGTGCCAGCACCCCTCGGGCTAGCGGACAAGAGACCCAGTACTTC
CASTPRASGQETQYF
>TRBV5-4|TRBJ1-5|TRBD1|NA
TGTGCCAGCAGCGCGGACAGGGGATTATCGCCCCAGCATTTT
CASSADRGLSPQHF
>TRBV2|TRBJ2-5|TRBD2|NA
TGTGCCAGCAGTACCCTTACGGGGGGTGGAGAGACCCAGTACTTC
CASSTLTGGGETQYF
>TRBV14|TRBJ2-1|TRBD2|NA
TGTGCCAGCAGCCAAGTAGCGGGGGTTTACAATGAGCAGTTCTTC
CASSQVAGVYNEQFF
>TRBV18|TRBJ2-7|TRBD2|NA
TGTGCCAGCTCACCATCCCTAGCGGAGTCCTACGAGCAGTACTTC
CASSPSLAESYEQYF
>TRBV10-3|TRBJ1-2|TRBD1|NA
TGTGCCATCAGTGATGGGACAGTTGGCTACACCTTC
CAISDGTVGYTF